These 30 T cell receptor beta chains share one sample of origin, sequenced in a study of siplizumab effects on memory and regulatory T cells. TCRdb's table, derived via immunoSEQ multiplex PCR, lists solely in-frame clones and lacks some. The profile shows about 110,000 clones, around nine tenths of them singletons. What was sequenced was CD4+ T cells sorted from blood. The origin of the receptors is a human donor in good health.

This chain connects TRBV21-1 to TRBJ2-5; TRBD2, the table's D call, was not compared with the DNA. TRBV21-1 is designated a pseudogene. The CDR3 has 16 amino acids. The CDR3 spells CASLRPGLAGGPGQYF. The CDR3 DNA reads TGTGCCAGCCTTAGGCCGGGACTAGCGGGAGGGCCCGGGCAGTACTTC.

CDR3 sequence (DNA): TGTGCCAGAAGCTTGGCCCCCACCAGGGGGCGGGACTATGGCTACACCTTC. This encodes CARSLAPTRGRDYGYTF. The chain carries TRBV5-3 and TRBJ1-2, with 8 bases fitting TRBD1. TRBV5-3 is noted as an ORF with a role that remains uncertain. The ends lost 0 bases at V and 3 bases at J; junction bases unmatched: 10. The CDR3 contains 17 residues.

V is TRBV5-6 and J is TRBJ2-7; 10 bases are a match to TRBD2. J gave up 1 base and V 0 bases, and 4 bases lay outside the gene matches. The CDR3 has 16 residues. Germline CDR1 and CDR2: SGHDT and YYEEEE. The CDR3 loop is CASSLVGLAESYEQYF. The CDR3 DNA is TGTGCCAGCAGCTTGGTAGGACTAGCGGAATCCTACGAGCAGTACTTC.

This rearrangement joins TRBV5-1 to TRBJ2-5; D might be TRBD2 (6 bases). The DNA end is a closer match to TRBJ2-7, so the J assignment may be wrong. Germline CDR1 and CDR2: SGHRS and YFSETQ. The CDR3 has 15 amino acids. CDR3 nucleotides: TGCGCCAGCAGCTCGGGACTCTTGAGCTCCTACGAGCAGTACTTC. Amino acids: CASSSGLLSSYEQYF.

V usage is TRBV28 and J usage is TRBJ1-5, with D possibly TRBD1 on 5 matching bases. V lost 6 bases and J lost 9, with 15 bases in between. The CDR3 runs to 13 residues. The germline gives CDR1 MDHEN, CDR2 SYDVKM. The CDR3 here is CASSRGGYSPQHF. DNA of the CDR3: TGTGCCAGCAGCCGGGGCGGGTACTCGCCCCAGCATTTT.

J is TRBJ2-4 and V is TRBV18, with D tentatively TRBD2 (6 bases). The CDR3 is made up of 14 amino acids. V lost 3 bases to trimming and J lost 0 bases, with 6 bases between them. From germline, CDR1 is KGHSH and CDR2 LQKENI. CDR3 coding DNA: TGTGCCAGCTCACCCGGGGGAGCCAAAAACATTCAGTACTTC. This gives the protein CASSPGGAKNIQYF.

V is TRBV11-2 and J is TRBJ2-7; D possibly matches TRBD1 or TRBD2 (5 bases each). V was cut by 5 bases and J by 0 bases, with 20 bases left in between. Germline-derived CDR1 and CDR2 are SGHAT and FQNNGV. The CDR3 has 17 residues. The CDR3 DNA follows: TGTGCCAGCAGCCCACTAGGGGAAAGGAAGAGCTCCTACGAGCAGTACTTC. Protein: CASSPLGERKSSYEQYF. Together with reference TRBV11-2 and TRBJ2-7, the CDR3 gives the full variable domain: EAGVAQSPRYKIIEKRQSVAFWCNPISGHATLYWYQQILGQGPKLLIQFQNNGVVDDSQLPKDRFSAERLKGVDSTLKIQPAKLEDSAVYLCASSPLGERKSSYEQYFGPGTRLTVT.

As to this clone: The junction does not match germline at one end; this may be a read error. The chain joins TRBV25-1 to TRBJ2-6, with 9 positions matching TRBD1. Per the germline V gene, CDR1 is MGHDK and CDR2 is SYGVNS. This CDR3 has 15 residues. Written as DNA, the CDR3 is TGTGCCAGCAGGGACAGGGGTGCTGGGGCCAACGCCCTGACTTTC. It specifies CASRDRGAGANALTF.

The chain combines TRBV4-2 with TRBJ2-7; TRBD2 is a possible D gene (5 bases). The CDR3 runs to 15 residues. Trimming left V 5 bases short and J 5 bases short, with 19 bases between. The germline V gene has CDR1 LGHNA and CDR2 YNFKEQ. This CDR3 reads CASSRPVPGSDEQYF. CDR3 bases: TGTGCCAGCAGCAGACCAGTACCGGGATCGGACGAGCAGTACTTC.

The chain recombines TRBV30 with TRBJ2-1; TRBD2 matches 8 bases. The germline gives CDR1 GTSNPN, CDR2 SVGIG (reference sequence). V shed 3 bases and J 7 bases; nucleotides not matched to a gene: 8. The CDR3 totals 14 residues. The CDR3 region has the DNA TGTGCCTGGAGGAAGCTAGCGGGTATGAATGAGCAGTTCTTC. Protein: CAWRKLAGMNEQFF.

The CDR3 protein is CASSPVKDQPQHF. CDR3 DNA sequence: TGTGCCAGCTCACCAGTAAAGGATCAGCCCCAGCATTTT. The chain employs TRBV18 and TRBJ1-5; D unresolved. This CDR3 spans 13 amino acids. Germline CDR1 is KGHSH and CDR2 is LQKENI. V was trimmed by 2 bases and J by 5 bases, leaving 7 bases between them.

This chain uses TRBV5-8 with TRBJ2-1; the match to TRBD2 covers 11 bases. CDR3 size: 15 residues. V lost 0 bases to trimming and J lost 6 bases; unmatched junction nucleotides: 2. Per germline, CDR1 SGHTS and CDR2 YDEGEE. CDR3 loop: CASSLGSGRANEQFF. The CDR3 nucleotides are TGTGCCAGCAGCTTGGGTAGCGGGAGGGCCAATGAGCAGTTCTTC.

The chain links TRBV7-8 to TRBJ1-2, with 7 bases that match TRBD1. The CDR3 has 14 amino acids. V was clipped by 4 bases and J by 4 bases; unmatched bases: 6. In germline, CDR1 is SGHVS, CDR2 FQNEAQ. The CDR3 DNA sequence: TGTGCCAGCAGCTACAGACAGGGAGTCTATGGCTACACCTTC. Translated: CASSYRQGVYGYTF.

The rearrangement joins TRBV27 to TRBJ1-2, with a possible D match to TRBD1 (5 bases). Trimming removed 6 bases from V and 2 bases from J, with 16 bases in between. Germline V gene data show CDR1 as MNHEY and CDR2 as SMNVEV (reference sequence). The CDR3 extends over 15 amino acids. DNA of the CDR3: TGTGCCAGCAGCTTCGTCGGGGGACCCAACTATGGCTACACCTTC. As protein: CASSFVGGPNYGYTF.

The chain uses TRBV5-4 and TRBJ2-5; D might be TRBD2 (6 bases). Trimming took 2 bases from V and 1 from J, leaving 9 bases between them. The germline gives CDR1 SGHNT, CDR2 YYREEE (reference sequence). The CDR3 is made up of 14 amino acids. CDR3 DNA: TGTGCCAGCAGCTTAGGGCGGGGCCAAGAGACCCAGTACTTC. As protein: CASSLGRGQETQYF.

The rearrangement uses TRBV27 and TRBJ2-7, with D maybe TRBD1 (5 bases). The CDR3 covers 14 residues. The V end was cut by 3 bases, the J end by 7 bases, with 16 bases between. The germline gives CDR1 MNHEY, CDR2 SMNVEV (reference sequence). The CDR3 is CASSFWGSRMEQYF. CDR3 DNA: TGTGCCAGCAGTTTTTGGGGCTCCAGGATGGAGCAGTACTTC.

This clone showed up just once. J is TRBJ2-3 and V is TRBV27; TRBD2 matches at 10 bases. From germline, CDR1 is MNHEY and CDR2 SMNVEV (reference sequence). The length of the CDR3 is 16 residues. V was clipped by 5 bases and J by 1 base; unmatched bases: 6. The CDR3 loop reads CASSVRLAGRTDTQYF. The CDR3 DNA is TGTGCCAGCAGTGTCAGACTAGCGGGCCGCACAGATACGCAGTATTTT.

This rearrangement joins TRBV6-5 to TRBJ1-1, with a weak D call TRBD1 (6 bases). Germline V gives CDR1 MNHEY, CDR2 SVGAGI. The CDR3 is 13 residues long. V lost 6 bases and J lost 4, with 12 bases in between. CDR3 region: CASRKQGFTEAFF. The CDR3 bases are TGTGCCAGCAGGAAACAGGGTTTCACTGAAGCTTTCTTT.

The V and J genes are TRBV18 and TRBJ1-2; D unresolved. The V gene's germline CDR1 is KGHSH and CDR2 LQKENI. The ends were cut back, 2 bases at V and 0 bases at J, with 7 bases in the middle. The CDR3 spans 14 residues. This chain's CDR3 is CASSPVPANYGYTF. The CDR3 nucleotides read TGTGCCAGCTCACCAGTCCCAGCTAACTATGGCTACACCTTC. The whole variable domain, filled in from reference TRBV18 and TRBJ1-2, reads NAGVMQNPRHLVRRRGQEARLRCSPMKGHSHVYWYRQLPEEGLKFMVYLQKENIIDESGMPKERFSAEFPKEGPSILRIQQVVRGDSAAYFCASSPVPANYGYTFGSGTRLTVV.

The chain has TRBV6-5 and TRBJ1-5, with 9 bases that match TRBD1. Germline CDR1 and CDR2: MNHEY and SVGAGI. CDR3 size: 15 residues. V lost 0 bases to trimming and J lost 5 bases; unmatched junction nucleotides: 2. CDR3 loop: CASSYSWTGDQPQHF. The CDR3 DNA reads TGTGCCAGCAGTTACTCGTGGACAGGGGATCAGCCCCAGCATTTT.

For the CDR3, the DNA is TGTGCCTGGAGTGATTCTCAGGGGCGAACACGCTCCTACGAGCAGTACTTC. Translation gives CAWSDSQGRTRSYEQYF. The chain joins TRBV30 to TRBJ2-7, with a possible D match to TRBD1 (6 bases). The germline V gene has CDR1 GTSNPN and CDR2 SVGIG (reference sequence). The CDR3 runs 17 residues. Between the trimmed V and J ends, which lost 1 base and 0 bases, there was a span of 19 bases. Variable domain in full (rest from reference TRBV30 and TRBJ2-7): SQTIHQWPATLVQPVGSPLSLECTVEGTSNPNLYWYRQAAGRGLQLLFYSVGIGQISSEVPQNLSASRPQDRQFILSSKKLLLSDSGFYLCAWSDSQGRTRSYEQYFGPGTRLTVT.

The chain is built from TRBV6-5 and TRBJ2-2, with 9 bases fitting TRBD2. CDR1 is MNHEY, CDR2 SVGAGI, per germline. The CDR3 has 16 amino acids. With 2 bases clipped from V and 6 bases from J, the junction kept 7 bases outside the gene matches. CDR3 sequence (DNA): TGTGCCAGCAGTTACCGCCCTAGCGGGGCCCCCGGGGAGCTGTTTTTT. This translates into CASSYRPSGAPGELFF.

This chain joins TRBV28 and TRBJ2-7; 12 bases map to TRBD2. CDR1 MDHEN and CDR2 SYDVKM come from the germline V gene. This CDR3 is built from 17 residues. After removal of 4 bases from V and 0 bases from J, the junction contained 7 bases not matched to a gene. CDR3 sequence (DNA): TGTGCCAGCAGTTCAAAGAGACTAGCGGGAGTCTCCTACGAGCAGTACTTC. Its protein is CASSSKRLAGVSYEQYF.

This chain joins TRBV5-1 and TRBJ2-1; D tentatively reads TRBD1 or TRBD2 (6 bases each). There are 15 residues in the CDR3. Trimming removed 1 base from V and 7 bases from J, with 15 bases in between. Germline V gene data show CDR1 as SGHRS and CDR2 as YFSETQ. The CDR3 coding sequence is TGCGCCAGCAGCTTGATACAAACGGGGGCTAATGAGCAGTTCTTC. Protein product: CASSLIQTGANEQFF.

This chain connects TRBV5-1 to TRBJ2-6, with D unclear. The CDR3 covers 15 residues. Germline-derived CDR1 and CDR2 are SGHRS and YFSETQ. Trimming stripped 0 bases from V and 4 bases from J, with 8 bases between. The CDR3 DNA is TGCGCCAGCAGCTTGGACCGCGCAGGGGCCAACGTCCTGACTTTC. It encodes CASSLDRAGANVLTF.

The gene calls are TRBV9 and TRBJ2-4, with D perhaps matching TRBD1 or TRBD2 (5 bases each). The CDR3 has 16 amino acids. Germline V gene lookup returns CDR1 SGDLS and CDR2 YYNGEE. V lost 0 bases and J 0 bases, leaving 10 bases between the germline ends. DNA for the CDR3: TGTGCCAGCAGCGTAGCTTGGGACCTAGCCAAAAACATTCAGTACTTC. Its translation is CASSVAWDLAKNIQYF. The full variable domain, with the rest looked up from reference TRBV9 and TRBJ2-4, is DSGVTQTPKHLITATGQRVTLRCSPRSGDLSVYWYQQSLDQGLQFLIQYYNGEERAKGNILERFSAQQFPDLHSELNLSSLELGDSALYFCASSVAWDLAKNIQYFGAGTRLSVL.

V and J are TRBV6-5 and TRBJ1-1; TRBD1 is a possible D gene (5 bases). The V end lost 7 bases, the J end lost 1 base, and 13 bases lay between the germline ends. CDR3 size: 14 residues. Germline V gene data show CDR1 as MNHEY and CDR2 as SVGAGI. In DNA form, the CDR3 reads TGTGCCAGCACCAAACCGGGGCAGAACACTGAAGCTTTCTTT. Translating gives CASTKPGQNTEAFF.

V is TRBV7-9 and J is TRBJ2-2, with 7 bases lining up with TRBD2. CDR1 SEHNR and CDR2 FQNEAQ come from the germline V gene (reference sequence). J lost 4 bases, V lost 2 bases, and 13 bases had no gene match. The CDR3 is 18 residues long. CDR3 in DNA: TGTGCCAGCAGCTTACGTCTAGCGGAGGCCGCGGGCACCGGGGAGCTGTTTTTT. Amino acid sequence: CASSLRLAEAAGTGELFF.

The chain links TRBV6-6 to TRBJ2-6; TRBD2 is a possible D gene (5 bases). Germline CDR1 is MNHNY and CDR2 is SVGAGI (reference sequence). The CDR3 has 16 amino acids. V was cut by 6 bases and J by 4 bases, with 16 bases left in between. CDR3 sequence: CASSQDSASGANVLTF. CDR3 nucleotides: TGTGCCAGCAGCCAAGATAGCGCCTCAGGGGCCAACGTCCTGACTTTC.

The chain recombines TRBV5-1 with TRBJ2-5; D possibly matches TRBD1 or TRBD2 (6 bases each). The tail of the sequence fits TRBJ2-7 better, so the J call may be wrong. This CDR3 is 15 amino acids long. Germline V gene data show CDR1 as SGHRS and CDR2 as YFSETQ. In DNA form, the CDR3 reads TGCGCCAGCAGCGACTCACTTGGGGGGCCCTACGAGCAGTACTTC. It encodes CASSDSLGGPYEQYF.